The 25 T cell receptor beta chains listed next were all sequenced from one sample in a study of T cell responses to AZD1222 COVID-19 vaccine. TCRdb's table, derived via immunoSEQ multiplex PCR, lists solely in-frame clones and lacks some. This table holds 200,000 to 300,000 clones, more than 85% found once. Material: peripheral blood, obtained on day 0 of AZD1222 vaccination. The receptors here all came from an adult in good health.

V is TRBV2 and J is TRBJ1-5; D is possibly TRBD1 (5 bases). V shed 4 bases and J shed 5 bases, with 9 bases lying between them. The germline gives CDR1 SNHLY, CDR2 FYNNEI. CDR3 size: 13 residues. The CDR3 reads CASSAGRDQPQHF. In DNA, the CDR3 is TGTGCCAGCAGTGCGGGACGAGATCAGCCCCAGCATTTT.

Details on this clone: Other nucleotide sequences from this sample produce the same CDR3. The chain is built from TRBV5-1 and TRBJ2-5, with 8 bases fitting TRBD2. Germline loops: CDR1 SGHRS, CDR2 YFSETQ. Germline trimming cut 4 bases from V and 4 bases from J; bases unmatched to any gene: 6. This CDR3 comprises 14 residues. CDR3 coding DNA: TGCGCCAGCAGCCCGAGCGGGGGCAGAGAGACCCAGTACTTC. It yields the protein CASSPSGGRETQYF.

The genes are TRBV4-1 and TRBJ2-1; D is ambiguous. The CDR3 is 14 residues long. Trimming cost V 0 bases and J 9 bases, with 12 bases left between them. Germline-derived CDR1 and CDR2 are MGHRA and YSYEKL. The CDR3 DNA is TGCGCCAGCAGCCAAGAACTCCCCCGCGGTGAGCAGTTCTTC. Protein product: CASSQELPRGEQFF.

DNA of the CDR3: TGCAGCGTTGAAGGGGGAGGACAGGGAGCATACGAGCAGTACTTC. As protein: CSVEGGGQGAYEQYF. The V gene is TRBV29-1, the J gene TRBJ2-7, with 8 bases fitting TRBD1. The germline V gene encodes CDR1 SQVTM and CDR2 ANQGSEA. V was clipped by 1 base and J by 4 bases; unmatched bases: 9. The CDR3 is 15 amino acids.

J is TRBJ1-3 and V is TRBV15; no definite D call. Germline V gene sequence: CDR1 LNHNV, CDR2 YYDKDF (reference sequence). V lost 0 bases and J 0 bases, leaving 9 bases between the germline ends. The length of the CDR3 is 16 residues. The CDR3 loop is CATSRDAGNSGNTIYF. In DNA form, the CDR3 reads TGTGCCACCAGCAGAGATGCGGGGAACTCTGGAAACACCATATATTTT.

CDR3 nucleotides: TGCAGTGCTAGACCGTTCGACAAGCAGTATTTT. Encoded protein: CSARPFDKQYF. The chain joins TRBV20-1 to TRBJ2-3, with D uncertain. V lost 2 bases, J lost 11 bases, and 11 bases lay in between. This CDR3 region has 11 residues. Germline V lookup: CDR1 DFQATT, CDR2 SNEGSKA (reference sequence).

This clone was counted once. J is TRBJ1-1 and V is TRBV5-1, with 8 bases aligning to TRBD1. The germline V gene encodes CDR1 SGHRS and CDR2 YFSETQ. The CDR3 contains 16 residues. The junction had 8 bases not matched to a gene; V was cut back by 4 bases and J by 0 bases. The CDR3 coding sequence is TGCGCCAGCAGCAACAGGGGGTTAAGCATGAACACTGAAGCTTTCTTT. Amino acids: CASSNRGLSMNTEAFF. Complete variable domain (other parts from reference TRBV5-1 and TRBJ1-1): KAGVTQTPRYLIKTRGQQVTLSCSPISGHRSVSWYQQTPGQGLQFLFEYFSETQRNKGNFPGRFSGRQFSNSRSEMNVSTLELGDSALYLCASSNRGLSMNTEAFFGQGTRLTVV.

The rearrangement uses TRBV7-9 and TRBJ1-5; D is perhaps TRBD1 (5 bases). Germline lookup yields CDR1 SEHNR and CDR2 FQNEAQ (reference sequence). The CDR3 loop spans 14 amino acids. Trimming took 3 bases from V and 7 from J, leaving 13 bases between them. The CDR3 DNA reads TGTGCCAGCAGCTTTGGTGGGGCTGGGCAGCCCCAGCATTTT. It translates to CASSFGGAGQPQHF.

This clone was detected only a few times. The chain couples TRBV7-2 to TRBJ1-2; no definite D call. This CDR3 comprises 14 residues. Germline CDR1 and CDR2: SGHTA and FQGNSA. The V end was cut by 1 base, the J end by 4 bases, with 10 bases between. The CDR3 spells CASSLGGSSYGYTF. CDR3 sequence (DNA): TGTGCCAGCAGCTTAGGTGGCAGTTCCTATGGCTACACCTTC.

The V gene is TRBV7-3, the J gene TRBJ2-3, with unresolved D. This CDR3 contains 12 residues. Per the germline V gene, CDR1 is SGHTA and CDR2 is FQGTGA. Trimming cost V 5 bases and J 0 bases, with 3 bases left between them. The CDR3 is CASSASTDTQYF. CDR3 sequence (DNA): TGTGCCAGCAGCGCTAGCACAGATACGCAGTATTTT. Filled out from reference TRBV7-3 and TRBJ2-3, the complete variable domain reads GAGVSQTPSNKVTEKGKYVELRCDPISGHTALYWYRQSLGQGPEFLIYFQGTGAADDSGLPNDRFFAVRPEGSVSTLKIQRTERGDSAVYLCASSASTDTQYFGPGTRLTVL.

V usage is TRBV2 and J usage is TRBJ2-1, with D hard to call. CDR1 SNHLY and CDR2 FYNNEI come from the germline V gene. V was cut by 4 bases and J by 7 bases, with 5 bases left in between. The CDR3 totals 11 residues. CDR3 in amino acids: CASSGGNEQFF. The CDR3 DNA sequence: TGTGCCAGCAGTGGCGGTAATGAGCAGTTCTTC.

V is TRBV3-1 (or the pseudogene TRBV3-2) and J is TRBJ1-3; TRBD1 is a possible D gene (5 bases). CDR3 size: 16 residues. V lost 4 bases and J lost 0, with 13 bases in between. Germline lookup yields CDR1 LGHDT and CDR2 YNNKEL (reference sequence). CDR3: CASSPPGLLSGNTIYF. The CDR3 DNA reads TGTGCCAGCAGCCCGCCGGGACTGCTCTCTGGAAACACCATATATTTT.

This chain uses TRBV19 with TRBJ2-7; no clear D. Deletions cut 6 bases from V and 3 bases from J, with 6 bases between. Germline lookup yields CDR1 LNHDA and CDR2 SQIVND (reference sequence). The CDR3 is 11 residues long. CDR3 nucleotides: TGTGCCAGTAGGGCAGGCTACGAGCAGTACTTC. Its protein is CASRAGYEQYF. Full variable domain (remainder filled in from reference TRBV19 and TRBJ2-7): DGGITQSPKYLFRKEGQNVTLSCEQNLNHDAMYWYRQDPGQGLRLIYYSQIVNDFQKGDIAEGYSVSREKKESFPLTVTSAQKNPTAFYLCASRAGYEQYFGPGTRLTVT.

This clone was seen once. V and J are TRBV4-2 and TRBJ1-5; a possible D gene is TRBD1 (5 bases). CDR3 size: 15 residues. Trimming stripped 1 base from V and 6 bases from J, with 13 bases between. Germline CDR1 and CDR2: LGHNA and YNFKEQ. CDR3 nucleotide sequence: TGTGCCAGCAGCCAAGGAGAGGGGAGGGGTCAGCCCCAGCATTTT. Its translation: CASSQGEGRGQPQHF.

This clone was seen just once. The chain uses TRBV6-2 or TRBV6-3 and TRBJ1-1, with TRBD1 as a possible D gene (5 bases). CDR1 is MNHEY and CDR2 is SVGEGT in the germline V gene. CDR3 size: 13 residues. The V end was cut by 4 bases, the J end by 1 base, with 7 bases between. The DNA of the CDR3 is TGTGCCAGCAGTTTGACAGCGAACACTGAAGCTTTCTTT. It yields the protein CASSLTANTEAFF.

This clone was seen only a few times. The genes are TRBV2 and TRBJ1-2; D is uncertain. V lost 1 base and J 4 bases, leaving 10 bases between the germline ends. The germline gives CDR1 SNHLY, CDR2 FYNNEI. This CDR3 is built from 14 residues. Here the CDR3 reads CASSEGQFSYGYTF. CDR3 in DNA: TGTGCCAGCAGTGAAGGCCAGTTCTCCTATGGCTACACCTTC. Combining the CDR3 with reference TRBV2 and TRBJ1-2 gives the whole variable domain EPEVTQTPSHQVTQMGQEVILRCVPISNHLYFYWYRQILGQKVEFLVSFYNNEISEKSEIFDDQFSVERPDGSNFTLKIRSTKLEDSAMYFCASSEGQFSYGYTFGSGTRLTVV.

The chain links TRBV28 to TRBJ1-6; D not resolved. Trimming removed 8 bases from V and 4 bases from J, with 6 bases in between. This CDR3 has 12 residues. CDR1 and CDR2 (germline): MDHEN, SYDVKM. CDR3 DNA sequence: TGTGCCAGCGGGGAGTATAATTCACCCCTCCACTTT. Protein sequence: CASGEYNSPLHF. The whole variable domain, remainder taken from reference TRBV28 and TRBJ1-6, is DVKVTQSSRYLVKRTGEKVFLECVQDMDHENMFWYRQDPGLGLRLIYFSYDVKMKEKGDIPEGYSVSREKKERFSLILESASTNQTSMYLCASGEYNSPLHFGNGTRLTVT.

This chain joins TRBV6-5 and TRBJ1-1; TRBD1 aligns across 8 bases. The CDR3 loop spans 14 amino acids. The germline V gene has CDR1 MNHEY and CDR2 SVGAGI. V trimming: 4 bases; J trimming: 8 bases; junction bases outside the gene matches: 9. The DNA of the CDR3 is TGTGCCAGCAGTTTCGACGCTACAGGGGGAGAAGCTTTCTTT. It translates to CASSFDATGGEAFF.

CDR3 amino acids: CASSETGTLADEQYF. The CDR3 nucleotides are TGTGCCAGTAGTGAAACCGGGACCCTGGCCGACGAGCAGTACTTC. The chain combines TRBV19 with TRBJ2-7; D tentatively fits TRBD1 or TRBD2 (5 bases each). Germline CDR1 is LNHDA and CDR2 is SQIVND (reference sequence). The germline V and J ends were trimmed by 5 bases and 5 bases, with 19 bases remaining between them. The CDR3 extends over 15 amino acids.

The chain joins TRBV19 to TRBJ2-2; D remains ambiguous. The CDR3 spans 14 residues. Trimming took off 3 bases at V and 5 bases at J, with 10 bases between the two ends. Germline lookup yields CDR1 LNHDA and CDR2 SQIVND (reference sequence). CDR3 residues: CASSIPAVTGELFF. The CDR3 nucleotides read TGTGCCAGTAGTATCCCGGCCGTGACCGGGGAGCTGTTTTTT.

The V and J genes are TRBV5-1 and TRBJ2-1; 8 bases are shared with TRBD2. Germline lookup yields CDR1 SGHRS and CDR2 YFSETQ. The CDR3 has 15 amino acids. V lost 0 bases and J lost 4; bases outside the gene matches: 3. The CDR3 DNA follows: TGCGCCAGCAGCTTGGCCCCTAGCGGGTACAATGAGCAGTTCTTC. This sequence encodes CASSLAPSGYNEQFF.

This clone has only a few counts. This chain connects TRBV11-2 to TRBJ2-5; either TRBD1 or TRBD2 may supply D (6 bases each). The germline V gene encodes CDR1 SGHAT and CDR2 FQNNGV. The V end lost 4 bases, the J end lost 10 bases, and 16 bases lay between the germline ends. The CDR3 is made up of 13 amino acids. CDR3 sequence: CASSSGANRDQYF. CDR3 nucleotide sequence: TGTGCCAGCAGCTCGGGGGCCAACCGGGACCAGTACTTC.

J is TRBJ2-7 and V is TRBV7-9; D gene uncertain. Per germline, CDR1 SEHNR and CDR2 FQNEAQ (reference sequence). V was pared by 1 base and J by 1 base, with 8 bases between. The CDR3 is 14 residues long. CDR3 sequence reads: CASSLDGRSYEQYF. CDR3 sequence (DNA): TGTGCCAGCAGCTTAGATGGCAGGTCCTACGAGCAGTACTTC.

V usage is TRBV5-1 and J usage is TRBJ2-2, with unresolved D. V was cut by 0 bases and J by 2 bases, with 8 bases left in between. CDR1 and CDR2 from the germline V gene are SGHRS and YFSETQ. CDR3 length equals 15 residues. The CDR3 here is CASSLAATNTGELFF. In DNA, the CDR3 is TGCGCCAGCAGCTTGGCCGCCACCAACACCGGGGAGCTGTTTTTT. The whole variable domain, filled in from reference TRBV5-1 and TRBJ2-2, reads KAGVTQTPRYLIKTRGQQVTLSCSPISGHRSVSWYQQTPGQGLQFLFEYFSETQRNKGNFPGRFSGRQFSNSRSEMNVSTLELGDSALYLCASSLAATNTGELFFGEGSRLTVL.

The V and J genes are TRBV3-1 (or the pseudogene TRBV3-2) and TRBJ2-2; D uncertain. The V gene lost 8 bases and the J gene lost 5 bases, with 6 bases spanning the gap. The CDR3 has 11 residues. Germline loops: CDR1 LGHDT, CDR2 YNNKEL (reference sequence). CDR3 bases: TGTGCCAGCCAAGATACCGGGGAGCTGTTTTTT. Amino acid sequence: CASQDTGELFF.